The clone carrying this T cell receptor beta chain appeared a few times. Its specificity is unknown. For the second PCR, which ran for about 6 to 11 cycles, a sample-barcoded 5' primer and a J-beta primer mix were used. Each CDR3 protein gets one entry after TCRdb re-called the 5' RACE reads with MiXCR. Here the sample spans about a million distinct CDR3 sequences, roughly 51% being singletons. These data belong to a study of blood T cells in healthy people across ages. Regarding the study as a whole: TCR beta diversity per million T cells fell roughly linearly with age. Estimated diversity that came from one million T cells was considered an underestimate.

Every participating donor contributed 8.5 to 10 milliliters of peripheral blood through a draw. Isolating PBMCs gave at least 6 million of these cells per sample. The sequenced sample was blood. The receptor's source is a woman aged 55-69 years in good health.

CDR3 amino acids: CASRYPSGSASDEQYF. In DNA, the CDR3 is TGTGCCAGCAGATACCCTAGCGGGAGCGCCTCTGATGAGCAGTACTTC. The chain combines TRBV28 with TRBJ2-5; 10 bases match TRBD2. Germline V lookup: CDR1 MDHEN, CDR2 SYDVKM. CDR3 length: 16 amino acids. V was clipped by 6 bases and J by 11 bases; unmatched bases: 18.